This is a list of T cell receptor beta chains from one sample in a study of CD8+CD57+ T cells in acquired aplastic anemia. One entry per CDR3 protein, called by TCRdb with MiXCR from the reads. The sample has some 180,000 distinct CDR3 sequences, around 50% seen once. The sample was sorted CD4+, CD8+, or CD8+CD57+ T cells (not recorded which) from PBMCs. These TCRs come from a human donor with aplastic anemia. CDR3s include the opening cysteine and the closing phenylalanine or tryptophan. The D gene is left open where the match is weak. The listing skips clone size in some rows; elsewhere it reads once, few, many or a size class.

v_call	j_call	clone_size	d_call	cdr3_nt	cdr3_aa
TRBV10-3	TRBJ1-4	-	-	TGTGCCAGCGGTACTAATGAAAAACTGTTTTTT	CASGTNEKLFF
TRBV29-1	TRBJ1-2	-	-	TGCAGCATTGGGTTTGGCCCGAATGGCTACACCTTC	CSIGFGPNGYTF
TRBV19	TRBJ2-4	-	-	TGTGCCAGTAGTGAAGGTGTCCTAGCCAAAAACATTCAGTACTTC	CASSEGVLAKNIQYF
TRBV9	TRBJ2-2	once	TRBD2	TGTGCCAGCAGCCCTAGGACTAGCGGAAACACCGGGGAGCTGTTTTTT	CASSPRTSGNTGELFF
TRBV10-3	TRBJ2-3	few	TRBD2	TGTGCCATCGTCGCGGGGGGGCTCACAGATACGCAGTATTTT	CAIVAGGLTDTQYF
TRBV5-5	TRBJ2-1	-	-	TGTGCCGGCAGCTTAGCGGTGGGCAACTACAATGAGCAGTTCTTC	CAGSLAVGNYNEQFF
TRBV9	TRBJ2-3	-	-	TGTGCCAGCAGCGTAGTTTGGACAGATACGCAGTATTTT	CASSVVWTDTQYF
TRBV2	TRBJ2-7	-	TRBD1	TGTGCCAGCCAGCGACAGGGAAGCTCCTACGAGCAGTACTTC	CASQRQGSSYEQYF
TRBV10-2	TRBJ1-4	-	-	TGCGCCAGCAGCCAAGCGGTGAATGAAAAACTGTTTTTT	CASSQAVNEKLFF
TRBV10-3	TRBJ2-3	few	-	TGTGCCATCAGTGGGGCCGGCACAGATACGCAGTATTTT	CAISGAGTDTQYF
TRBV7-9	TRBJ2-6	few	-	TGTGCCTCACAGGGATCTGGGGCCAACGTCCTGACTTTC	CASQGSGANVLTF
TRBV11-1	TRBJ2-7	-	-	TGTGCCAGCAGTCAGGGACGGCAGGGGGGTACGTACGAGCAGTACTTC	CASSQGRQGGTYEQYF
TRBV27	TRBJ2-7	many	-	TGTGCCAGCAGTTTAGGCCAGGGGACCTCCTACGAGCAGTACTTC	CASSLGQGTSYEQYF
TRBV12-3/TRBV12-4	TRBJ1-5	many	-	TGTGCCAGCAGTTTGGGGAATCAGCCCCAGCATTTT	CASSLGNQPQHF
TRBV7-8	TRBJ2-7	-	TRBD2	TGTGCCAGCAGCTTCGGACTAGCGGGAACCTACGAGCAGTACTTC	CASSFGLAGTYEQYF
TRBV2	TRBJ1-2	-	-	TGTGCCAGCCTCGATGGCTACACCTTC	CASLDGYTF
TRBV2	TRBJ1-2	-	-	TGTGCCATTAGAGAGAATGGCTACACCTTC	CAIRENGYTF
TRBV24-1	TRBJ2-7	-	-	TGTGCCACCAGTGATCCCTTTGGGCCGAGCAATGAGCAGTACTTC	CATSDPFGPSNEQYF
TRBV27	TRBJ2-5	-	-	TGTGCCAGCAGTTTAAGCCAGGAAGAGACCCAGTACTTC	CASSLSQEETQYF
TRBV7-2	TRBJ1-1	-	-	TGTGCCAGCAGCTTAGCGGCAGGGCGCACTGAAGCTTTCTTT	CASSLAAGRTEAFF
TRBV20-1	TRBJ2-5	many	TRBD2	TGCAGTGCGACCAGACTAGCGGGGGGGTCTTCCCAAGAGACCCAGTACTTC	CSATRLAGGSSQETQYF
TRBV29-1	TRBJ1-2	-	-	TGCAGCGTTGGGGCTGAAGAGGACTATGGCTACACCTTC	CSVGAEEDYGYTF
TRBV9	TRBJ1-2	-	-	TGTGCCAGCAGCGTAGAACAGGATACTAACTATGGCTACACCTTC	CASSVEQDTNYGYTF
TRBV6-5	TRBJ2-6	-	-	TGTGCCAGCAGTTACCCCCTCGAGCACGCTGGGGCCAACGTCCTGACTTTC	CASSYPLEHAGANVLTF
TRBV30	TRBJ1-4	-	-	TGTGCCTGGAGACTACAGCAAGGAGAAAAACTGTTTTTT	CAWRLQQGEKLFF
TRBV29-1	TRBJ2-7	-	TRBD1	TGCAGCTTCTCGGGACAGGGCTTTAACGAGCAGTACTTC	CSFSGQGFNEQYF
TRBV20-1	TRBJ1-6	-	-	TGCAGTGCATCGGACCCTATGGTCTCCAATTCACCCCTCCACTTT	CSASDPMVSNSPLHF
TRBV20-1	TRBJ2-3	-	TRBD2	TGCAGTGCTAGGGCGGGAGCTGGGCCAGATACGCAGTATTTT	CSARAGAGPDTQYF
TRBV3-1	TRBJ1-1	many	TRBD1	TGTGCCAGCAGCTGGACAGGGGAGGGCACTGAAGCTTTCTTT	CASSWTGEGTEAFF
TRBV7-9	TRBJ1-2	many	-	TGTGCCAGCAGCTTGAAGGTAGAGGGCTACACCTTC	CASSLKVEGYTF
TRBV24-1	TRBJ2-3	-	-	TGTGCCACCAGTGATTCAGGGTATACGCAGTATTTT	CATSDSGYTQYF
TRBV4-1	TRBJ1-1	few	-	TGCGCCAGCAGCCGAGACAGGCTAAGCACTGAAGCTTTCTTT	CASSRDRLSTEAFF
TRBV25-1	TRBJ2-5	few	-	TGTGCCAGCAGTGAATCGGGTCCCCAGTACTTC	CASSESGPQYF
TRBV10-3	TRBJ2-3	-	-	TGTGCCATCAGTGAGTCTGCGGGGGCGGCAGATACGCAGTATTTT	CAISESAGAADTQYF
TRBV11-1	TRBJ1-1	many	-	TGTGCCAGCAGCTTATGGGTGAACACTGAAGCTTTCTTT	CASSLWVNTEAFF
TRBV19	TRBJ2-1	many	TRBD2	TGTGCCAGTACCCAGCGGGGGGCAAACAATGAGCAGTTCTTC	CASTQRGANNEQFF
TRBV5-1	TRBJ2-5	-	TRBD1	TGCGCCAGCAGCGGGGGACAGGGCGGAGAGACCCAGTACTTC	CASSGGQGGETQYF
TRBV12-3/TRBV12-4	TRBJ1-2	many	TRBD1	TGTGCCAGCAGTCACGTGACAGGGGTGGAGTGTTCCGACTATGGCTACACCTTC	CASSHVTGVECSDYGYTF
TRBV27	TRBJ2-7	-	-	TGTGCCAGCAGTGGGAATTCCATCCCCCGGAAGCAGTACTTC	CASSGNSIPRKQYF
TRBV7-6	TRBJ2-7	-	-	TGTGCCAGCAGCTTATCGCAGGCCTACGAGCAGTACTTC	CASSLSQAYEQYF
TRBV15	TRBJ1-1	-	-	TGTGCCACCAGCAGTCAACAGAACACTGAAGCTTTCTTT	CATSSQQNTEAFF
TRBV11-2	TRBJ2-2	-	-	TGTGCCAGCAGCTCACAGGGAGACGGGGAGCTGTTTTTT	CASSSQGDGELFF
TRBV10-3	TRBJ1-1	few	-	TGTGCCATCAGACAGGGAACTGAAGCTTTCTTT	CAIRQGTEAFF
TRBV15	TRBJ2-1	many	TRBD1	TGTGCCACCAGCAGACCATTTCCGGGACAGGGGTTGAATGAGCAGTTCTTC	CATSRPFPGQGLNEQFF
TRBV6-5	TRBJ2-5	many	-	TGTGCCAGCAGATTCCGGGACTTACAAGAGACCCAGTACTTC	CASRFRDLQETQYF
TRBV11-1	TRBJ1-4	many	-	TGTGCCAGCAGCTTAGGGAGCATCGGTGTACAGGGTTCTAATGAAAAACTGTTTTTT	CASSLGSIGVQGSNEKLFF
TRBV7-3	TRBJ2-3	many	-	TGTGCCAGCAGCTTAAATGGCGGGGTCGGGCGGGGAGATACGCAGTATTTT	CASSLNGGVGRGDTQYF
TRBV9	TRBJ2-5	-	TRBD2	TGTGCCAGCAGCGTAGGCGGCGGGAGCCCACAAGAGACCCAGTACTTC	CASSVGGGSPQETQYF
TRBV7-2	TRBJ1-5	many	-	TGTGCCAGCAGCCTAGGAGACCGTCAGCCCCAGCATTTT	CASSLGDRQPQHF
TRBV7-2	TRBJ2-7	many	TRBD2	TGTGCCAGCAGATTTCGGGGGGGCCGGCCCTACGAGCAGTACTTC	CASRFRGGRPYEQYF
TRBV4-2	TRBJ1-6	many	-	TGTGCCAGCAGCCAAGTGGGGACAAATGTCAATTCACCCCTCCACTTT	CASSQVGTNVNSPLHF
TRBV6-1	TRBJ1-2	many	-	TGTGCCAGCAGTGGGCCAGGTATTGGAACAGGCGGCTACACCTTC	CASSGPGIGTGGYTF